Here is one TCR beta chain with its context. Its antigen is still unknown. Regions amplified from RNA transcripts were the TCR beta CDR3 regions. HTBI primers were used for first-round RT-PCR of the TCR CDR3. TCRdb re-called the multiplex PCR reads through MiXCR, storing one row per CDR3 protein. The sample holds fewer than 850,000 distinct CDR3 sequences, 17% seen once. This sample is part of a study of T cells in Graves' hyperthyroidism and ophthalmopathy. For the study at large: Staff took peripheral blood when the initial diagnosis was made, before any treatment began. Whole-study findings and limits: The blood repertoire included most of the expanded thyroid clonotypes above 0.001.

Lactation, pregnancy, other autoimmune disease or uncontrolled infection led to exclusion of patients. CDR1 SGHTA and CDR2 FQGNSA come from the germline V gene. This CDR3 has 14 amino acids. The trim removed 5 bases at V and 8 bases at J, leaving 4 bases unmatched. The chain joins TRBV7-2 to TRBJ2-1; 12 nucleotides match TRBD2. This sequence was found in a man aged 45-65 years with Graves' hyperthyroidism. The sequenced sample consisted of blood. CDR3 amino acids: CASSRGTSGHEQFF. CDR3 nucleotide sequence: TGTGCCAGCAGCCGTGGGACTAGCGGGCATGAGCAGTTCTTC.